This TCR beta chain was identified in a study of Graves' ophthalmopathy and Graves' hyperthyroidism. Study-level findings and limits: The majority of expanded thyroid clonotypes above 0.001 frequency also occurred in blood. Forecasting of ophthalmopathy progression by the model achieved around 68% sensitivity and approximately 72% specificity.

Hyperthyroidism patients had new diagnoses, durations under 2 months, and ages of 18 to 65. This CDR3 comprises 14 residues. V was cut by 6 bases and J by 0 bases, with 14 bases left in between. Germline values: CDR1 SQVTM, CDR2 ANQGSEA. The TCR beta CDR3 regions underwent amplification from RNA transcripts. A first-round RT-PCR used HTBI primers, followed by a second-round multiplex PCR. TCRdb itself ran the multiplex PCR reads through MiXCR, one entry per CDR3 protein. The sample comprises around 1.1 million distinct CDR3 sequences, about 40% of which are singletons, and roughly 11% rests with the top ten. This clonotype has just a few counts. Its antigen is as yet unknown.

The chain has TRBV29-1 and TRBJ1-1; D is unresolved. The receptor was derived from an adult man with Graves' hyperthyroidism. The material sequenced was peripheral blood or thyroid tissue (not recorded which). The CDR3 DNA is TGCAGCGTCCAGAGGGTCGCGATGAACACTGAAGCTTTCTTT. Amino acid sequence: CSVQRVAMNTEAFF.